This TCR beta chain was identified during a study of blood T cells in healthy people across ages. This CDR3 has 14 residues. V gave up 5 bases and J gave up 5 bases, with 15 bases separating them. CDR1 and CDR2 (germline): ENHRY, SYGVKD. Note on this clonotype: Its antigen is unidentified.

Primed by a sample-barcoded 5' primer and a J-beta primer mix, a second PCR proceeded for roughly 7 to 11 cycles. TCRdb called the 5' RACE reads again in MiXCR, with one record for every CDR3 protein. Here the sample spans about 1.7 million distinct CDR3 sequences, roughly 30% being singletons. The study, taken as a whole, reports: In long-lived donors, naive CD4+ cell counts and diversity exceeded those of aged donors. Donor CMV infection status was unknown, possibly confounding age-related changes in expanded clonotypes.

Ranging in age from roughly 6 to 100, the donors were healthy Caucasian individuals from Russia. There were at least 6 micrograms of total RNA extracted from every sample. The chain is built from TRBV10-3 and TRBJ2-5; tentatively, D is TRBD2 (5 bases). The receptor was isolated from a woman in her 30s in good health. What was sequenced was blood. Here the CDR3 reads CAISPNPSSETQYF. The CDR3 region has the DNA TGTGCCATCAGTCCTAACCCTAGCTCTGAGACCCAGTACTTC.